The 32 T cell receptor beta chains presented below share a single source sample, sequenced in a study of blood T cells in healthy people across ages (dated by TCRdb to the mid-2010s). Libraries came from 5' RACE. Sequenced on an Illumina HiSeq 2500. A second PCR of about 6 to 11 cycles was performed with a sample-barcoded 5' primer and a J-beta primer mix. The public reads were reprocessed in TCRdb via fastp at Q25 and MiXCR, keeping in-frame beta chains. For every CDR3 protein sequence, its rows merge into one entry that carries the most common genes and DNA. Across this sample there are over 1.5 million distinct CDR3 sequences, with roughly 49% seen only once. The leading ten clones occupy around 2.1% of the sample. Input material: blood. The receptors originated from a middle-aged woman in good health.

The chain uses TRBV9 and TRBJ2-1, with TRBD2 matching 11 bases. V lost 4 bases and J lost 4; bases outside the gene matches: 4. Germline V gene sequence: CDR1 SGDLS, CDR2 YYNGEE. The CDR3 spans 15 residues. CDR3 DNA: TGTGCCAGCAGCAAGACTAGCGGGGTTTACAATGAGCAGTTCTTC. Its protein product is CASSKTSGVYNEQFF.

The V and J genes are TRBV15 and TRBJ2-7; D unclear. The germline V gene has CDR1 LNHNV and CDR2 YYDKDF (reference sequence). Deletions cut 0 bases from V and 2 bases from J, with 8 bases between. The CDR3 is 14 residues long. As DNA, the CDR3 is TGTGCCACCAGCAGAGATTCCCAAGCCTACGAGCAGTACTTC. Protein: CATSRDSQAYEQYF.

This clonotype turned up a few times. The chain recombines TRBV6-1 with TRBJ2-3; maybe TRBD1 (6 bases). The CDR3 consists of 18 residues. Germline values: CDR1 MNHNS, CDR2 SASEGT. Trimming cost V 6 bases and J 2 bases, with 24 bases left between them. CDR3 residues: CASSPTSMGARLTDTQYF. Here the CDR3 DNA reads TGTGCCAGCAGCCCTACTTCTATGGGGGCCCGCCTCACAGATACGCAGTATTTT.

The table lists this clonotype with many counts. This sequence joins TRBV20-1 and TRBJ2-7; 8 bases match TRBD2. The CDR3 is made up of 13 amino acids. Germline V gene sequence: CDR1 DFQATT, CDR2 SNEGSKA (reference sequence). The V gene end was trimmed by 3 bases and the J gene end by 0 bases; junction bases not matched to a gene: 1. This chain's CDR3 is CSASGGGSYEQYF. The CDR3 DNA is TGCAGTGCTAGCGGGGGGGGCTCCTACGAGCAGTACTTC.

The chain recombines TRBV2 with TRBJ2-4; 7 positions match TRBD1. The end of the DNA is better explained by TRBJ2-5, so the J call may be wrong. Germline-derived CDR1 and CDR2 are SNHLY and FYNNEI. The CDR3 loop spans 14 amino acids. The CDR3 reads CASSGRDRQETQYF. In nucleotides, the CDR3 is TGTGCCAGCAGTGGCCGGGACAGACAGGAGACCCAGTACTTC.

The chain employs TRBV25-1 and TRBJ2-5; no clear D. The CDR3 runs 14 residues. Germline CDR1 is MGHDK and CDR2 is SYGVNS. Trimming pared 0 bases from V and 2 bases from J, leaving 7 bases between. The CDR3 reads CASSEYNFQETQYF. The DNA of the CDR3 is TGTGCCAGCAGTGAATATAACTTTCAAGAGACCCAGTACTTC. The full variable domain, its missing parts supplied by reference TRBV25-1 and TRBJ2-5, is EADIYQTPRYLVIGTGKKITLECSQTMGHDKMYWYQQDPGMELHLIHYSYGVNSTEKGDLSSESTVSRIRTEHFPLTLESARPSHTSQYLCASSEYNFQETQYFGPGTRLLVL.

The CDR3 region has the DNA TGTGCCAGCAGCCCCAGACTAGCGGGGGCCGAACAGTATTTT. It is translated as CASSPRLAGAEQYF. The chain joins TRBV7-2 to TRBJ2-3; TRBD2 agrees at 12 bases. The germline V gene encodes CDR1 SGHTA and CDR2 FQGNSA. V lost 5 bases to trimming and J lost 12 bases; unmatched junction nucleotides: 9. The CDR3 sequence is 14 residues long. Based on the CDR3 plus reference TRBV7-2 and TRBJ2-3, the full variable domain is GAGVSQSPSNKVTEKGKDVELRCDPISGHTALYWYRQSLGQGLEFLIYFQGNSAPDKSGLPSDRFSAERTGGSVSTLTIQRTQQEDSAVYLCASSPRLAGAEQYFGPGTRLTVL.

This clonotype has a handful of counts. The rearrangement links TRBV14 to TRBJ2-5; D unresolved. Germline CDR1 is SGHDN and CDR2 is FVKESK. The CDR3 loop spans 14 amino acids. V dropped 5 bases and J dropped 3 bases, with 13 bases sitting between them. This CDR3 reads CASSSYSVEETQYF. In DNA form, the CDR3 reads TGTGCCAGCAGCTCATACAGCGTCGAAGAGACCCAGTACTTC.

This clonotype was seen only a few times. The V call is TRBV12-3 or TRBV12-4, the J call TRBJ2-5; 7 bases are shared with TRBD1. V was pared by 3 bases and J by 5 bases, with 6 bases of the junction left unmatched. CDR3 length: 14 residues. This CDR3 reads CASSLRRGYETQYF. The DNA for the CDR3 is TGTGCCAGCAGTTTGCGCAGGGGGTATGAGACCCAGTACTTC.

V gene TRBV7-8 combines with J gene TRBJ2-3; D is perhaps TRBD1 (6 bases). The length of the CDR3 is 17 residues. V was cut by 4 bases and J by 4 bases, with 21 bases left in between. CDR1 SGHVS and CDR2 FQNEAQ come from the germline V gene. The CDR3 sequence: CASSSPRGQRLADTQYF. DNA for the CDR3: TGTGCCAGCAGCTCGCCGAGAGGACAGCGCCTCGCAGATACGCAGTATTTT.

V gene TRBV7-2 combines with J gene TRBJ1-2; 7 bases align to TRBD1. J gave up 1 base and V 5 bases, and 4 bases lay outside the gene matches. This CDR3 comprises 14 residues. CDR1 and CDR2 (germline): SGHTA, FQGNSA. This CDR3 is CASSQQGNNYGYTF. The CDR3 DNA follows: TGTGCCAGCAGCCAACAGGGGAATAACTATGGCTACACCTTC.

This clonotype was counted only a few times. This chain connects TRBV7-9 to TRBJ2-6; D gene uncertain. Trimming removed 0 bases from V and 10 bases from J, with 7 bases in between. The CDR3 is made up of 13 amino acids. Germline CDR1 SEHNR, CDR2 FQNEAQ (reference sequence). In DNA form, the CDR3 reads TGTGCCAGCAGCTTAGCCGACACGAACGTCCTGACTTTC. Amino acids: CASSLADTNVLTF.

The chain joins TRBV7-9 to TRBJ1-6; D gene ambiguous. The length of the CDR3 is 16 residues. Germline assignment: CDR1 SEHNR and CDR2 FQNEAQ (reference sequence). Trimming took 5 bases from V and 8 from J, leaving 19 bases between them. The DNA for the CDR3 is TGTGCCAGCAGCCCGCAAGGCTTAATAGGTTATTCACCCCTCCACTTT. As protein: CASSPQGLIGYSPLHF.

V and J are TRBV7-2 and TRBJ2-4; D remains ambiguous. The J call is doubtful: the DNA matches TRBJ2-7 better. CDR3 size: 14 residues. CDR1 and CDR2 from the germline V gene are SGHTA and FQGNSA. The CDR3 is CASSLEIVTYEQYF. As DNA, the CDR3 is TGTGCCAGCAGCTTAGAGATTGTGACCTACGAGCAGTACTTC.

CDR3 loop: CSAREAGNLQYF. In DNA form, the CDR3 reads TGCAGTGCTAGAGAGGCAGGGAACTTGCAGTACTTC. J is TRBJ2-5 and V is TRBV20-1, with TRBD1 as a possible D gene (5 bases). This CDR3 region has 12 residues. Germline V CDR1 and CDR2: DFQATT, SNEGSKA (reference sequence). V lost 0 bases and J 11 bases, leaving 13 bases between the germline ends.

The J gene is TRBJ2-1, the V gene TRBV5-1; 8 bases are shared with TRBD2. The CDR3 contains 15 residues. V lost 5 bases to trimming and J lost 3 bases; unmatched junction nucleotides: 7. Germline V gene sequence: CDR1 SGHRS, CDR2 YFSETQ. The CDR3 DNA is TGCGCCAGCAGATTCGGGGGGGGGCTCTACAATGAGCAGTTCTTC. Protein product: CASRFGGGLYNEQFF. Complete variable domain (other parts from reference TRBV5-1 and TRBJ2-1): KAGVTQTPRYLIKTRGQQVTLSCSPISGHRSVSWYQQTPGQGLQFLFEYFSETQRNKGNFPGRFSGRQFSNSRSEMNVSTLELGDSALYLCASRFGGGLYNEQFFGPGTRLTVL.

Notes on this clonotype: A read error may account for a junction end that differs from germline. The CDR3 bases are TGTGCCAGCAGCTTAGGTAGCGGGGGGGCTTACATTGAGCAGTTCTTC. This sequence encodes CASSLGSGGAYIEQFF. The chain combines TRBV7-2 with TRBJ2-1; 11 nucleotides agree with TRBD2. The length of the CDR3 is 16 residues. Looked up from germline, CDR1 is SGHTA and CDR2 is FQGNSA.

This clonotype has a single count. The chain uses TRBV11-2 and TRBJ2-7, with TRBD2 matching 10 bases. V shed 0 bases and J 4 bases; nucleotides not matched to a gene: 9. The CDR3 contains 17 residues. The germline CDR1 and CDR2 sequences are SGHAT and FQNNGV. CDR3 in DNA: TGTGCCAGCAGCTTAGACACCGGGGTAGCGGGGGGATACGAGCAGTACTTC. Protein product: CASSLDTGVAGGYEQYF.

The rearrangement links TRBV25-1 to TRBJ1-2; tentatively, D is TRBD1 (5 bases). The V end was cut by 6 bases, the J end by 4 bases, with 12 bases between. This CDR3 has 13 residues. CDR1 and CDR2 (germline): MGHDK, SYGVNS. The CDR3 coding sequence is TGTGCCAGCAGACCCAGGGACGGCTATGGCTACACCTTC. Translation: CASRPRDGYGYTF.

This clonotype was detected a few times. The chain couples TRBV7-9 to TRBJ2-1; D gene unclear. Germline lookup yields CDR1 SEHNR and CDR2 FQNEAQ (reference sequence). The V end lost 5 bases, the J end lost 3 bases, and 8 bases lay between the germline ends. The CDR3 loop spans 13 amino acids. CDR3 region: CASSPRFYNEQFF. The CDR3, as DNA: TGTGCCAGCAGCCCCCGTTTCTACAATGAGCAGTTCTTC.

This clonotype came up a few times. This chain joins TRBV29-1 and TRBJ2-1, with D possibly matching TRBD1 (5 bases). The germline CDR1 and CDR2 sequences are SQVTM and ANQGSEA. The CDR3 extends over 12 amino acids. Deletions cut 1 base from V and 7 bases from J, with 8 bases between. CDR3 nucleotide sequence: TGCAGCGTTGAAGCCAGGGAAAATGAGCAGTTCTTC. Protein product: CSVEARENEQFF.

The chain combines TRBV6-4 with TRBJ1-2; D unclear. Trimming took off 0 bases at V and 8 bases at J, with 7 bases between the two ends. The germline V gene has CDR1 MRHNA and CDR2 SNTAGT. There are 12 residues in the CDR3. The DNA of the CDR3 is TGTGCCAGCAGTGACTCGGAATGGGGCTACACCTTC. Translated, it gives CASSDSEWGYTF.

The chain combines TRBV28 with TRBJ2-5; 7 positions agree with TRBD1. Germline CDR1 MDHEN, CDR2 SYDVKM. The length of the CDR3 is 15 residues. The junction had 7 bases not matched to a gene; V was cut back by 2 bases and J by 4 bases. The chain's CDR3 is CASSLLTGSAETQYF. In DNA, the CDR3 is TGTGCCAGCAGTTTACTGACAGGGTCGGCAGAGACCCAGTACTTC.

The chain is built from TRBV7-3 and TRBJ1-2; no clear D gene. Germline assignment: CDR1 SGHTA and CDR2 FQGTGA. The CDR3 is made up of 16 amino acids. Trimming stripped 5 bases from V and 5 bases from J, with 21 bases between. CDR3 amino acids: CASSLNPGVGSYGYTF. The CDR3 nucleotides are TGTGCCAGCAGCCTAAATCCGGGAGTAGGCAGTTATGGCTACACCTTC.

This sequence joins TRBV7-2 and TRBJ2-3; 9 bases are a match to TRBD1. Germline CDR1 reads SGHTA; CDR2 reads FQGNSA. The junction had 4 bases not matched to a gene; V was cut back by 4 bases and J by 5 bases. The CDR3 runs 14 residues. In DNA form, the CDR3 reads TGTGCCAGCAGCTCACAGGGGGCAATAGATACGCAGTATTTT. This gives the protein CASSSQGAIDTQYF.

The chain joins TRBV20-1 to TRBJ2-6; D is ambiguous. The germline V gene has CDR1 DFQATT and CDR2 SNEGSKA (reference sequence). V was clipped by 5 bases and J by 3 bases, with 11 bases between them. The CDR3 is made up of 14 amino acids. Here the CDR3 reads CSAYAGSGANVLTF. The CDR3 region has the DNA TGCAGTGCTTACGCCGGTAGTGGGGCCAACGTCCTGACTTTC.

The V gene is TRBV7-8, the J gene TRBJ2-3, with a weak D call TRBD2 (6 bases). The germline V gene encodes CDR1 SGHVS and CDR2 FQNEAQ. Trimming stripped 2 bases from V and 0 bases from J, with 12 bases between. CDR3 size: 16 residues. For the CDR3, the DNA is TGTGCCAGCAGCTTATTAACTAGCCCTAGCACAGATACGCAGTATTTT. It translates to CASSLLTSPSTDTQYF.

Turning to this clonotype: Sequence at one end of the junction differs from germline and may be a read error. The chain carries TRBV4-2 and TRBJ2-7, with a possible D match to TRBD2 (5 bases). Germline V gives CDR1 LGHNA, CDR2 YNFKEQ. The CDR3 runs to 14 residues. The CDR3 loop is CAGSHGILLAEQYF. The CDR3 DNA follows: TGTGCCGGCAGCCACGGGATCCTCTTAGCCGAGCAGTACTTC.

CDR3 in DNA: TGTGCCAGCTCACCTCAAAAAGACCAAGAGACCCAGTACTTC. This sequence encodes CASSPQKDQETQYF. The V gene is TRBV18, the J gene TRBJ2-5; D remains unclear. The CDR3 covers 14 residues. Germline values: CDR1 KGHSH, CDR2 LQKENI. V was cut by 3 bases and J by 0 bases, with 8 bases left in between. The whole variable domain, filled in from reference TRBV18 and TRBJ2-5, reads NAGVMQNPRHLVRRRGQEARLRCSPMKGHSHVYWYRQLPEEGLKFMVYLQKENIIDESGMPKERFSAEFPKEGPSILRIQQVVRGDSAAYFCASSPQKDQETQYFGPGTRLLVL.

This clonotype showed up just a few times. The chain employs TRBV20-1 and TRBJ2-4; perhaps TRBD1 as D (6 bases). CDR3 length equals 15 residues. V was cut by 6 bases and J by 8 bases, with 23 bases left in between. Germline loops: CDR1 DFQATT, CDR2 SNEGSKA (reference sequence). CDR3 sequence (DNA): TGCAGTGCGTCTCAAAGACAGGCGGCATTGGACATTCAGTACTTC. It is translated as CSASQRQAALDIQYF.

CDR3 nucleotide sequence: TGCAGTGCTAGAACCCCCTTTGAAGAGGCAGATACGCAGTATTTT. Translating it yields CSARTPFEEADTQYF. The gene calls are TRBV20-1 and TRBJ2-3, with D unresolved. Trimming stripped 2 bases from V and 4 bases from J, with 16 bases between. CDR1 is DFQATT and CDR2 is SNEGSKA in the germline V gene (reference sequence). The CDR3 contains 15 residues.

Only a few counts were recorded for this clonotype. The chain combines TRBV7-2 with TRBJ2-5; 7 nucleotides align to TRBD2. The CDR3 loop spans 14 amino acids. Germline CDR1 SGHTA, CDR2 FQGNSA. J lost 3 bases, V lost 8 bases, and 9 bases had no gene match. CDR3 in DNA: TGTGCCAGCCTCCCGGGACTAATGGAAGAGACCCAGTACTTC. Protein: CASLPGLMEETQYF.